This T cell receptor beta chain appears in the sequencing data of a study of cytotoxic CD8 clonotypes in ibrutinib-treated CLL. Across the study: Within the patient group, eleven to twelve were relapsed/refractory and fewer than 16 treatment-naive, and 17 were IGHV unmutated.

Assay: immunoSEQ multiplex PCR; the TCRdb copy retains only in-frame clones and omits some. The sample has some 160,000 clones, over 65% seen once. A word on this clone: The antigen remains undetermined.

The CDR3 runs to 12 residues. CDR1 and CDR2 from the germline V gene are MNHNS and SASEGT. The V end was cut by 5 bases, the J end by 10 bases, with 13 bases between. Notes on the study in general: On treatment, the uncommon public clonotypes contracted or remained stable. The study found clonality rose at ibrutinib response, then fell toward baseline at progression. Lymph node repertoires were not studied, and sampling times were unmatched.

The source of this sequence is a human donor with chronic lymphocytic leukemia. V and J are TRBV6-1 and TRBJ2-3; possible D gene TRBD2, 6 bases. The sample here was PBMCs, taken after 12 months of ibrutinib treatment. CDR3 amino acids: CASSYPGLPQYF. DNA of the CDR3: TGTGCCAGCAGTTATCCGGGACTGCCGCAGTATTTT.